This T cell receptor (beta chain) derives from a study of blood T cell repertoires in COVID-19. From germline, CDR1 is SGHRS and CDR2 YFSETQ. V dropped 5 bases and J dropped 2 bases, with 14 bases sitting between them. The CDR3 loop spans 15 amino acids. Per the authors' pipeline: Amplifying reference gene primers gave estimates of nucleated cell counts. TCRdb keeps only in-frame clones here, not all; method: immunoSEQ multiplex PCR. The V and J calls and clone size come from that table; D and trimming were worked out from the DNA. The data show a few hundred thousand clones, about 89% seen once. The TCR comes from a man younger than 40 with acute or convalescent COVID-19. V usage is TRBV5-1 and J usage is TRBJ1-5; D call uncertain. Sequenced: peripheral blood. The CDR3 region is CASREVSGGNQPQHF. The CDR3 coding sequence is TGCGCCAGCAGGGAGGTTTCTGGGGGCAATCAGCCCCAGCATTTT.